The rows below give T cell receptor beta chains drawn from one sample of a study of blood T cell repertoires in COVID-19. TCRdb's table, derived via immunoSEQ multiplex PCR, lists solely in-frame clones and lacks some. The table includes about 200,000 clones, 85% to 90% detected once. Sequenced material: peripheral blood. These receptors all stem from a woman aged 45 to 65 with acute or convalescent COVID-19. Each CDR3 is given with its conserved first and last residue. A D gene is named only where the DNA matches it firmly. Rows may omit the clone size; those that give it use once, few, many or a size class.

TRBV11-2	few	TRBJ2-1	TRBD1	CASSLGGQGGEQFF	TGTGCCAGCAGCTTAGGGGGACAGGGAGGTGAGCAGTTCTTC
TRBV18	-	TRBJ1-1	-	CASSPGGNTEAFF	TGTGCCAGCTCACCGGGGGGGAACACTGAAGCTTTCTTT
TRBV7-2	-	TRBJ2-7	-	CASSLALASGEQYF	TGTGCCAGCAGCTTGGCTCTAGCATCCGGCGAGCAGTACTTC
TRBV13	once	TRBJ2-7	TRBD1	CASSPGQYSYEQYF	TGTGCCAGCAGCCCGGGACAGTACTCCTACGAGCAGTACTTC
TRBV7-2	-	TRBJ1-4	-	CASSLSQGSEKLFF	TGTGCCAGCAGCTTGAGTCAGGGGTCTGAAAAACTGTTTTTT
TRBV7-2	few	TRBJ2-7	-	CASASGFDEQYF	TGTGCCAGCGCCAGCGGATTTGACGAGCAGTACTTC
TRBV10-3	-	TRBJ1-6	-	CATTGSTYNSPLHF	TGTGCCACCACAGGGAGCACCTATAATTCACCCCTCCACTTT
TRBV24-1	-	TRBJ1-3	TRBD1	CATSGTGDTIYF	TGTGCCACCAGCGGGACAGGCGACACCATATATTTT
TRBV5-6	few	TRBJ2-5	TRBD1	CASSLGQGQETQYF	TGTGCCAGCAGCTTGGGACAGGGACAAGAGACCCAGTACTTC
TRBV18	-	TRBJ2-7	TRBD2	CASSPPGLSSYEQYF	TGTGCCAGCTCACCCCCGGGACTAAGCTCCTACGAGCAGTACTTC
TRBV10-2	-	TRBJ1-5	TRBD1	CASRQGLNGQPQHF	TGCGCCAGCCGACAGGGGCTTAACGGGCAGCCCCAGCATTTT
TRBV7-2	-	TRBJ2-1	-	CASSLEAYEQFF	TGTGCCAGCAGCTTAGAAGCATATGAGCAGTTCTTC
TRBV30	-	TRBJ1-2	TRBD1	CAWSRDSYNYGYTF	TGTGCCTGGAGTAGGGACAGCTATAACTATGGCTACACCTTC
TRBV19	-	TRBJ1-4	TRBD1	CASSDTWTGGREKLFF	TGTGCCAGTAGTGATACATGGACAGGGGGCAGAGAAAAACTGTTTTTT
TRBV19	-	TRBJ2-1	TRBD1	CASSIPWTGIYNEQFF	TGTGCCAGTAGTATTCCCTGGACAGGCATCTACAATGAGCAGTTCTTC
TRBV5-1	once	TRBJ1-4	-	CASSPGATGHEKLFF	TGCGCCAGCAGCCCCGGTGCGACAGGCCATGAAAAACTGTTTTTT
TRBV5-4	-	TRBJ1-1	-	CASSSGMNTEAFF	TGTGCCAGCAGCTCAGGCATGAACACTGAAGCTTTCTTT
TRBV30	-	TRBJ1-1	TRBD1	CACTDRVETEAFF	TGTGCCTGCACCGACAGGGTAGAAACTGAAGCTTTCTTT
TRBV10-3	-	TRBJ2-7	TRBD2	CAISDTSGLNYEQYF	TGTGCCATCAGTGATACCTCGGGACTAAACTACGAGCAGTACTTC
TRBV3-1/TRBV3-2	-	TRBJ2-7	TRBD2	CASSQATSGGLSYEQYF	TGTGCCAGCAGCCAAGCGACTAGCGGGGGCCTCTCCTACGAGCAGTACTTC
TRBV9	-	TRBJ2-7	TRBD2	CASSVRAGVVYEQYF	TGTGCCAGCAGCGTAAGGGCGGGGGTGGTCTACGAGCAGTACTTC
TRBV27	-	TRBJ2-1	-	CASSSLVYNEQFF	TGTGCCAGCAGTTCCCTAGTCTACAATGAGCAGTTCTTC
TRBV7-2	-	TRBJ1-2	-	CASSLVGGGNYGYTF	TGTGCCAGCAGCTTAGTTGGGGGAGGAAACTATGGCTACACCTTC
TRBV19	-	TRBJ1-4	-	CASSRLGGTTNEKLFF	TGTGCCAGTAGCAGGCTCGGGGGGACAACTAATGAAAAACTGTTTTTT
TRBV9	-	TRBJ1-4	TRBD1	CASSDRDSATNEKLFF	TGTGCCAGCAGCGACAGGGACAGCGCAACTAATGAAAAACTGTTTTTT